Below, one T cell receptor beta chain is given with its context. This sample is part of a study of blood T cell repertoires in COVID-19. On the study more broadly: The study drew acute and convalescent COVID-19 samples from the United States, Italy and Spain. T cells, B-cell-depleted T cells, or PBMCs supplied cDNA or gDNA.

The V and J ends lost 0 bases and 5 bases respectively, with 10 bases between them. CDR1 GTSNPN and CDR2 SVGIG come from the germline V gene (reference sequence). CDR3 length: 13 amino acids. How the authors handled the data: Reference gene primers were amplified, and this amplification served to estimate nucleated cell counts. Sequenced by immunoSEQ multiplex PCR; TCRdb stores in-frame clones only, minus some. D and trimming were read from the DNA, whereas the V and J calls and clone size are those reported in that table. The sample has some 200,000 clones; around nine tenths are singletons. The sequenced material came from peripheral blood. V is TRBV30 and J is TRBJ1-1, with D possibly being TRBD1 (5 bases). The receptor was isolated from a man younger than 35 with active or convalescent COVID-19. The CDR3 here is CAWSVLGGTEAFF. The CDR3 bases are TGTGCCTGGAGTGTACTCGGGGGGACTGAAGCTTTCTTT.